The 21 T cell receptor beta chains below come from one sample, sequenced in a study of OX40 agonist ivuxolimab in advanced cancers. Some clones are missing from TCRdb's copy, which holds only in-frame ones; the method was immunoSEQ multiplex PCR. The sample yields some 80,000 clones, 80% to 90% seen once. The sequenced sample was CD4+ or CD8+ T cells sorted from blood, obtained in a trial of the OX40 agonist ivuxolimab. Receptor source: an adult with an advanced solid tumor such as melanoma, head and neck, liver or kidney cancer.

The chain has TRBV9 and TRBJ2-2; D not certain. Trimming shortened V by 3 bases and J by 4 bases, and 13 bases separated the two germline ends. This CDR3 has 15 residues. From germline, CDR1 is SGDLS and CDR2 YYNGEE. The CDR3 spells CASSARTMATGELFF. Here the CDR3 DNA reads TGTGCCAGCAGCGCTCGGACCATGGCCACCGGGGAGCTGTTTTTT.

The chain recombines TRBV11-2 with TRBJ2-2, with TRBD1 matching 7 bases. V shed 7 bases, J shed 1 base, and the junction held 6 bases outside the gene matches. CDR1 is SGHAT and CDR2 is FQNNGV in the germline V gene. This CDR3 spans 15 amino acids. The CDR3 is CASTLRDRNTGELFF. The CDR3 DNA reads TGTGCCAGCACCCTCCGGGACAGGAACACCGGGGAGCTGTTTTTT.

V gene TRBV14 combines with J gene TRBJ1-2; 7 bases match TRBD1. The CDR3 consists of 16 residues. V lost 2 bases to trimming and J lost 3 bases; unmatched junction nucleotides: 9. Per germline, CDR1 SGHDN and CDR2 FVKESK. CDR3 nucleotides: TGTGCCAGCAGCCAACAAGGAAAGGGGGCTGACTATGGCTACACCTTC. It specifies CASSQQGKGADYGYTF. Complete variable domain (other parts from reference TRBV14 and TRBJ1-2): EAGVTQFPSHSVIEKGQTVTLRCDPISGHDNLYWYRRVMGKEIKFLLHFVKESKQDESGMPNNRFLAERTGGTYSTLKVQPAELEDSGVYFCASSQQGKGADYGYTFGSGTRLTVV.

The chain combines TRBV7-9 with TRBJ1-1; no definite D call. Germline CDR1 is SEHNR and CDR2 is FQNEAQ (reference sequence). This CDR3 is 13 amino acids long. V was cut by 3 bases and J by 5 bases, with 10 bases left in between. In nucleotides, the CDR3 is TGTGCCAGCAGCTTTCCCCGCCGGACTGAAGCTTTCTTT. Protein: CASSFPRRTEAFF.

The V and J genes are TRBV6-5 and TRBJ1-1; possibly TRBD1 for D (6 bases). Trimming cost V 0 bases and J 1 base, with 6 bases left between them. Germline V gene sequence: CDR1 MNHEY, CDR2 SVGAGI. CDR3 size: 14 residues. CDR3 sequence reads: CASSYSTGNTEAFF. The CDR3 DNA reads as TGTGCCAGCAGTTACTCGACAGGGAACACTGAAGCTTTCTTT.

This rearrangement joins TRBV10-1 to TRBJ1-1; 7 bases line up with TRBD1. Germline trimming cut 4 bases from V and 5 bases from J; bases unmatched to any gene: 4. Germline values: CDR1 WNHNN, CDR2 SYGVQD (reference sequence). This CDR3 spans 13 amino acids. As DNA, the CDR3 is TGCGCCAGCAGTGGGAGCAGGGGGACTGAAGCTTTCTTT. As protein: CASSGSRGTEAFF.

The chain links TRBV7-2 to TRBJ2-1; 14 bases line up with TRBD2. Germline V gene lookup returns CDR1 SGHTA and CDR2 FQGNSA. V lost 1 base to trimming and J lost 9 bases; unmatched junction nucleotides: 5. CDR3 length: 16 amino acids. Here the CDR3 reads CASSLGGTSGGTEQFF. CDR3 sequence (DNA): TGTGCCAGCAGCTTAGGCGGGACTAGCGGGGGTACTGAGCAGTTCTTC. Based on the CDR3 plus reference TRBV7-2 and TRBJ2-1, the full variable domain is GAGVSQSPSNKVTEKGKDVELRCDPISGHTALYWYRQSLGQGLEFLIYFQGNSAPDKSGLPSDRFSAERTGGSVSTLTIQRTQQEDSAVYLCASSLGGTSGGTEQFFGPGTRLTVL.

The rearrangement uses TRBV4-1 and TRBJ1-4; 9 positions match TRBD1. The germline V gene encodes CDR1 MGHRA and CDR2 YSYEKL. The CDR3 extends over 16 amino acids. Trimming removed 0 bases from V and 8 bases from J; junction bases left unmatched: 7. The CDR3 spells CASSQDRQGGREKLFF. CDR3 sequence (DNA): TGCGCCAGCAGCCAAGATCGACAGGGGGGACGGGAAAAACTGTTTTTT.

The V call is TRBV6-6, the J call TRBJ2-7; perhaps TRBD2 as D (5 bases). CDR1 and CDR2 from the germline V gene are MNHNY and SVGAGI (reference sequence). V was clipped by 2 bases and J by 7 bases, with 15 bases between them. CDR3 size: 14 residues. CDR3 nucleotides: TGTGCCAGCAGTTACCTCCCTGAATCGGGGGAGCAGTACTTC. This translates into CASSYLPESGEQYF.

The J gene is TRBJ2-5, the V gene TRBV7-8; D unclear. Trimming took off 5 bases at V and 10 bases at J, with 17 bases between the two ends. The CDR3 consists of 13 residues. The germline V gene has CDR1 SGHVS and CDR2 FQNEAQ. DNA for the CDR3: TGTGCCAGCAGCCCGGCGACCACCTCGAACCAGTACTTC. Protein product: CASSPATTSNQYF.

The CDR3 spells CVRTHGGGPEAFF. The CDR3, as DNA: TGTGTCAGAACCCATGGGGGCGGTCCTGAAGCTTTCTTT. J is TRBJ1-1 and V is TRBV7-5; the D segment call TRBD1 is taken from the table without a DNA check. TRBV7-5 is a listed pseudogene. This CDR3 has 13 residues.

V gene TRBV7-8 combines with J gene TRBJ2-4; 7 bases align to TRBD2. In germline, CDR1 is SGHVS, CDR2 FQNEAQ. This CDR3 spans 14 amino acids. Trimming at V came to 6 bases and at J to 9 bases, leaving 11 bases not matched to a gene. Here the CDR3 reads CASRLRRESGIQYF. In nucleotides, the CDR3 is TGTGCCAGCAGGCTCAGGCGGGAGAGCGGCATTCAGTACTTC.

The chain couples TRBV6-1 to TRBJ2-5; D is perhaps TRBD1 or TRBD2 (6 bases each). Germline CDR1 and CDR2: MNHNS and SASEGT. The V end was cut by 7 bases, the J end by 5 bases, with 14 bases between. CDR3 length: 13 residues. The CDR3 sequence: CASNRQEGETQYF. CDR3 coding DNA: TGTGCCAGCAACCGACAGGAGGGTGAGACCCAGTACTTC.

The J gene is TRBJ2-5, the V gene TRBV27, with D maybe TRBD2 (6 bases). The assigned J gene may be wrong: the sequence end matches TRBJ2-7 better. The CDR3 sequence is 16 residues long. The germline CDR1 and CDR2 sequences are MNHEY and SMNVEV (reference sequence). CDR3 sequence (DNA): TGTGCCAGCCGGGGGTATGGGCCCCTAACCGTCTACGAGCAGTACTTC. Translation: CASRGYGPLTVYEQYF.

The gene calls are TRBV15 and TRBJ2-7, with TRBD1 as a possible D gene (5 bases). In germline, CDR1 is LNHNV, CDR2 YYDKDF (reference sequence). This CDR3 has 14 residues. V lost 0 bases and J 6 bases, leaving 12 bases between the germline ends. CDR3: CATSRDRQGAEQYF. DNA of the CDR3: TGTGCCACCAGCAGAGATCGCCAGGGCGCCGAGCAGTACTTC. Full variable domain (outside the CDR3, taken from reference TRBV15 and TRBJ2-7): DAMVIQNPRYQVTQFGKPVTLSCSQTLNHNVMYWYQQKSSQAPKLLFHYYDKDFNNEADTPDNFQSRRPNTSFCFLDIRSPGLGDTAMYLCATSRDRQGAEQYFGPGTRLTVT.

This clone was recorded once. V and J are TRBV5-6 and TRBJ2-1; 7 nucleotides agree with TRBD1. The V gene end was trimmed by 3 bases and the J gene end by 7 bases; junction bases not matched to a gene: 4. Looked up from germline, CDR1 is SGHDT and CDR2 is YYEEEE. CDR3 length: 13 amino acids. The CDR3 sequence is CASSSGGFNEQFF. CDR3 nucleotide sequence: TGTGCCAGCAGCTCAGGGGGTTTTAATGAGCAGTTCTTC.

The rearrangement joins TRBV4-1 to TRBJ2-1; weak D call: TRBD1 (6 bases). The V gene's germline CDR1 is MGHRA and CDR2 YSYEKL. Deletions cut 1 base from V and 0 bases from J, with 13 bases between. This CDR3 comprises 17 residues. CDR3 sequence: CASSQVWGLSSYNEQFF. The CDR3 DNA follows: TGCGCCAGCAGCCAAGTATGGGGGCTCAGCTCCTACAATGAGCAGTTCTTC.

The chain carries TRBV7-9 and TRBJ2-5; 13 bases align to TRBD2. The CDR3 consists of 18 residues. Unmatched junction bases numbered 9, after V lost 1 base and J lost 4 bases. Germline V CDR1 and CDR2: SEHNR, FQNEAQ (reference sequence). The CDR3 here is CASSLVAWTSGSGETQYF. CDR3 coding DNA: TGTGCCAGCAGCTTAGTTGCCTGGACTAGCGGGAGTGGAGAGACCCAGTACTTC.

This clone was seen a handful of times. This chain connects TRBV18 to TRBJ2-3, with 8 bases lining up with TRBD1. The CDR3 runs 15 residues. The V and J ends lost 2 bases and 5 bases, in that order; junction bases with no gene match: 6. Germline-derived CDR1 and CDR2 are KGHSH and LQKENI. The CDR3 DNA follows: TGTGCCAGCTCACCAGGGACAGGTAGCGGAGATACGCAGTATTTT. It specifies CASSPGTGSGDTQYF.

This chain connects TRBV7-2 to TRBJ1-2; D unresolved. Germline CDR1 reads SGHTA; CDR2 reads FQGNSA. V was clipped by 1 base and J by 4 bases, with 13 bases between them. The CDR3 is made up of 15 amino acids. CDR3 in DNA: TGTGCCAGCAGCTTAGATGGGCGGGCAGGCTATGGCTACACCTTC. Its protein is CASSLDGRAGYGYTF. The full variable domain, rest sourced from reference TRBV7-2 and TRBJ1-2, is GAGVSQSPSNKVTEKGKDVELRCDPISGHTALYWYRQSLGQGLEFLIYFQGNSAPDKSGLPSDRFSAERTGGSVSTLTIQRTQQEDSAVYLCASSLDGRAGYGYTFGSGTRLTVV.

J is TRBJ2-5 and V is TRBV29-1; no clear D. The CDR3 spans 13 residues. V dropped 4 bases and J dropped 5 bases, with 14 bases sitting between them. Germline V gives CDR1 SQVTM, CDR2 ANQGSEA. In DNA form, the CDR3 reads TGCAGCGTTGTGAACCCCATCAGGGAGACCCAGTACTTC. Its translation is CSVVNPIRETQYF. The complete variable domain, with remaining parts taken from reference TRBV29-1 and TRBJ2-5, reads SAVISQKPSRDICQRGTSLTIQCQVDSQVTMMFWYRQQPGQSLTLIATANQGSEATYESGFVIDKFPISRPNLTFSTLTVSNMSPEDSSIYLCSVVNPIRETQYFGPGTRLLVL.